This T cell receptor beta chain was recovered during a study of graft-versus-host responses after intestinal transplantation. Study overall: Recipients were given multivisceral, liver-intestinal, or isolated intestinal transplants. Every transplant recipient was induced with anti-thymocyte globulin, then maintained on tacrolimus and steroids for around 3 years.

Notes on this clone: The antigen is undetermined.

General study findings and limits: Recipient marrow contained GvH clones, some of which appeared first in ileum or blood. Those patients showing graft-donor T cell macrochimerism displayed high graft-versus-host to host-versus-graft clonal ratios in allografts.

Sequencing used immunoSEQ multiplex PCR; TCRdb keeps in-frame clones, though not all of them. The sample holds about 86,000 clones, under 85% seen once. The CDR3 consists of 16 residues. The V segment lost 0 bases and the J segment 1 base; nucleotides outside the gene matches: 3. The germline V gene has CDR1 SGDLS and CDR2 YYNGEE. The starting material was unstimulated CD8+ T cells sorted from spleen or lymph node cells, obtained before intestinal transplant. The source of this sequence is a human donor who received an intestinal transplant. The rearrangement uses TRBV9 and TRBJ2-3; 9 bases map to TRBD2. The CDR3 loop is CASSVDPSGGTDTQYF. The CDR3, as DNA: TGTGCCAGCAGCGTAGACCCTAGCGGGGGCACAGATACGCAGTATTTT.